These 9 T cell receptor beta chains originate from one sample sequenced in a study of regulatory T cells in long-lasting Graves disease (dated by TCRdb to 2020 to 2022). The time point label, as the study defines it: newly diagnosed GD, antithyroid drugs for less than 3 months. For both TCR sequencing and RNA sequencing, RNA was extracted from PBMCs using TRIzol. Libraries were built with multiplex PCR. TCRdb shows the sequencer as Illumina HiSeq 4000. iRepertoire HTBI primers and Arm-PCR amplification of CDR3 regions were used to construct TCR beta libraries. TCRdb trimmed the raw reads at Q25, called clones with MiXCR and kept productive beta chains. Rows matching on CDR3 protein sequence are summarized as one entry with the most common DNA and genes. Present in this sample are about 310,000 distinct CDR3 sequences, about 18% of which were seen just once. The ten largest clones capture 35% to 45% of the sample.

Sequenced material: peripheral blood mononuclear cells (PBMCs), taken at new diagnosis, from a patient treated with antithyroid drugs. Every receptor here comes from a female donor with Graves disease.

Comments on this clonotype: A single base is all that separates this from a far larger clone, so a read error is likely. This chain connects TRBV12-3 or TRBV12-4 to TRBJ1-2, with D unclear. The CDR3 length is 13 residues. The V end lost 6 bases, the J end lost 2 bases, and 10 bases lay between the germline ends. The DNA of the CDR3 is TGTGCCAGCAGCTCCTCAGGCAACTATGGCTACACCTTC. Amino acids: CASSSSGNYGYTF.

V gene TRBV6-1 combines with J gene TRBJ2-3, with D hard to call. This CDR3 spans 15 amino acids. The V end lost 10 bases, the J end lost 0 bases, and 17 bases lay between the germline ends. From germline, CDR1 is MNHNS and CDR2 SASEGT. The CDR3 protein is CAIKEGETSTDTQYF. CDR3 coding DNA: TGTGCCATAAAGGAAGGAGAGACTAGCACAGATACGCAGTATTTT.

This clonotype was seen many times. The chain joins TRBV15 to TRBJ2-5, with D hard to call. The CDR3 is 13 amino acids. With 1 base removed from V and 2 bases from J, the gap between germline ends came to 5 bases. Germline V lookup: CDR1 LNHNV, CDR2 YYDKDF (reference sequence). The CDR3 region has the DNA TGTGCCACCAGCAGAGCCATACAAGAGACCCAGTACTTC. This codes for CATSRAIQETQYF.

This clonotype has only a few counts. This rearrangement joins TRBV5-1 to TRBJ2-3; tentative D call: TRBD2 (6 bases). The CDR3 is made up of 17 amino acids. The germline V gene encodes CDR1 SGHRS and CDR2 YFSETQ. Trimming took 4 bases from V and 4 from J, leaving 22 bases between them. The CDR3 region has the DNA TGCGCCAGCAGCCCGACCCCAATCGGAGGGGCGCCAGATACGCAGTATTTT. It specifies CASSPTPIGGAPDTQYF.

A note on this clonotype: Since a far larger clone is one base different, this is likely a read error. J is TRBJ2-7 and V is TRBV6-2 or TRBV6-3; a weak D match, TRBD1 (6 bases). The CDR3 covers 14 residues. CDR1 is MNHEY, CDR2 SVGEGT, per germline. CDR3 residues: CASNDRLSPYERYF. Here the CDR3 DNA reads TGTGCCAGCAATGACAGGTTGTCCCCCTACGAGCGGTACTTC.

This clonotype was seen many times. The rearrangement uses TRBV15 and TRBJ1-5, with 10 nucleotides matching TRBD1. Trimming at V came to 5 bases and at J to 7 bases, leaving 11 bases not matched to a gene. Germline V gene lookup returns CDR1 LNHNV and CDR2 YYDKDF (reference sequence). The CDR3 length is 16 residues. CDR3: CATSGKGQGIGQPQHF. CDR3 DNA sequence: TGTGCCACCAGCGGTAAGGGACAGGGGATCGGCCAGCCCCAGCATTTT.

This clonotype was counted once. The chain has TRBV3-1 and TRBJ2-5, with D possibly being TRBD1 (5 bases). Looked up from germline, CDR1 is LGHDT and CDR2 is YNNKEL (reference sequence). Trimming pared 2 bases from V and 5 bases from J, leaving 6 bases between. CDR3 length: 12 residues. CDR3 nucleotide sequence: TGTGCCAGCAGCCAAAGACAGGAGACCCAGTACTTC. Amino acids: CASSQRQETQYF.

This clonotype was recorded at least ten times. The chain is built from TRBV27 and TRBJ1-4; 7 positions match TRBD1. CDR1 and CDR2 from the germline V gene are MNHEY and SMNVEV (reference sequence). After removal of 7 bases from V and 6 bases from J, the junction contained 8 bases not matched to a gene. The CDR3 runs 14 residues. The DNA of the CDR3 is TGTGCCAGCAAAGCGGGGACAGCTGATGAAAAACTGTTTTTT. Its translation is CASKAGTADEKLFF.

This rearrangement joins TRBV28 to TRBJ1-5; 9 bases fit TRBD1. This CDR3 has 15 residues. Trimming removed 3 bases from V and 2 bases from J; junction bases left unmatched: 2. Germline V gene sequence: CDR1 MDHEN, CDR2 SYDVKM. CDR3 amino acids: CASSFRQGGNQPQHF. The CDR3 DNA is TGTGCCAGCAGTTTCCGACAGGGGGGCAATCAGCCCCAGCATTTT.